This T cell receptor (beta chain) was observed in a study of shared clonotypes between healthy human individuals. This table comes from immunoSEQ multiplex PCR, and its TCRdb copy is limited to in-frame clones, with some not included. The sample has about 520,000 clones, 95% to 97% seen once. The V end was cut by 4 bases, the J end by 0 bases, with 11 bases between. Germline V gene data show CDR1 as SGHRS and CDR2 as YFSETQ. The CDR3 extends over 15 amino acids. The chain links TRBV5-1 to TRBJ2-1; possible D gene TRBD1, 6 bases. The receptor comes from a woman between 25 and 40 years old in good health. The sequenced sample consisted of naive CD4+ T cells sorted from blood. Subset meaning: CD45RA+ positively selected. DNA of the CDR3: TGCGCCAGCAGCACGACAGGCCTCTCCTACAATGAGCAGTTCTTC. It translates to CASSTTGLSYNEQFF.